A single sample gave rise to the 21 T cell receptor beta chains below, sequenced in a study of T-cell reconstitution after alpha-beta-depleted transplantation in children. Unique molecular identifiers were built into the TCRbeta library. TCRdb independently ran MiXCR on the PCR reads; one entry per CDR3 protein. The sample includes some 500,000 distinct CDR3 sequences, around a third seen only once; the top ten take around 2.4%. The input for sequencing was PBMCs from the stem cell graft donor, taken from the stem cell graft. These receptors were collected from a human donor who donated a stem cell graft to a child with aplastic anemia.

The J gene is TRBJ1-1, the V gene TRBV20-1; D is unclear. V was clipped by 0 bases and J by 12 bases, with 11 bases between them. CDR1 is DFQATT and CDR2 is SNEGSKA in the germline V gene (reference sequence). The CDR3 length is 11 residues. Here the CDR3 DNA reads TGCAGTGCTAGAGAAACGCGGGTCCCTTTCTTT. As protein: CSARETRVPFF.

This chain connects TRBV7-2 to TRBJ2-5; no firm D call. V dropped 2 bases and J dropped 6 bases, with 10 bases sitting between them. The CDR3 loop spans 13 amino acids. The germline V gene encodes CDR1 SGHTA and CDR2 FQGNSA. The CDR3, as DNA: TGTGCCAGCAGCTTAAACCTGGTAAAGACCCAGTACTTC. Protein sequence: CASSLNLVKTQYF. Full variable domain (rest looked up from reference TRBV7-2 and TRBJ2-5): GAGVSQSPSNKVTEKGKDVELRCDPISGHTALYWYRQSLGQGLEFLIYFQGNSAPDKSGLPSDRFSAERTGGSVSTLTIQRTQQEDSAVYLCASSLNLVKTQYFGPGTRLLVL.

In its sample, this clonotype was seen a few times. The CDR3 DNA reads as TGTGCCAGCAGCTCCCCGGAGCGGGTAGGGAAAGAGACCCAGTACTTC. Translating it yields CASSSPERVGKETQYF. The chain uses TRBV5-5 and TRBJ2-5, with a weak D call TRBD2 (6 bases). The V gene lost 3 bases and the J gene lost 3 bases, with 18 bases spanning the gap. The CDR3 loop spans 16 amino acids. The V gene's germline CDR1 is SGHKS and CDR2 YYEKEE (reference sequence). Drawing the rest from reference TRBV5-5 and TRBJ2-5, the complete variable domain is DAGVTQSPTHLIKTRGQQVTLRCSPISGHKSVSWYQQVLGQGPQFIFQYYEKEERGRGNFPDRFSARQFPNYSSELNVNALLLGDSALYLCASSSPERVGKETQYFGPGTRLLVL.

The chain has TRBV25-1 and TRBJ2-3; TRBD2 might be the D (5 bases). The CDR3 has 13 residues. CDR1 and CDR2 (germline): MGHDK, SYGVNS. Trimming stripped 6 bases from V and 10 bases from J, with 17 bases between. CDR3 sequence (DNA): TGTGCCAGCAGAGGGCCTGGCGGGTGGGCGCAGTATTTT. Amino acid sequence: CASRGPGGWAQYF.

This clonotype was found once. The chain recombines TRBV21-1 with TRBJ1-1. TRBV21-1 is classified as a pseudogene. The CDR3 contains 13 residues. CDR3 nucleotides: TGTGCCAGCAGGCCCAATAGAGGAACTGAAGCTTTCTTT. Residues: CASRPNRGTEAFF.

The chain carries TRBV7-9 and TRBJ1-4, with 9 bases lining up with TRBD1. Per the germline V gene, CDR1 is SEHNR and CDR2 is FQNEAQ (reference sequence). V lost 1 base, J lost 11 bases, and 11 bases stayed unmatched. The CDR3 spans 16 residues. As DNA, the CDR3 is TGTGCCAGCAGCTTAGGCCCACAGGGGGCTACTCTCAAACTGTTTTTT. Translating it yields CASSLGPQGATLKLFF.

This clonotype was seen a few times. The chain links TRBV20-1 to TRBJ1-1, with D hard to call. Germline V gene lookup returns CDR1 DFQATT and CDR2 SNEGSKA (reference sequence). This CDR3 region has 13 residues. Trimming shortened V by 3 bases and J by 3 bases, and 11 bases separated the two germline ends. CDR3 region: CSASGEADTEAFF. The CDR3 bases are TGCAGTGCTAGTGGTGAGGCCGACACTGAAGCTTTCTTT.

This clonotype was recorded a few times. This chain uses TRBV7-2 with TRBJ2-1; no reliable D call. V lost 2 bases and J 10 bases, leaving 15 bases between the germline ends. This CDR3 is 14 amino acids long. Germline V CDR1 and CDR2: SGHTA, FQGNSA. The chain's CDR3 is CASSLYSQMWEQFF. The CDR3 coding sequence is TGTGCCAGCAGCTTATATAGCCAGATGTGGGAGCAGTTCTTC.

This clonotype was observed a few times. V and J are TRBV10-2 and TRBJ2-3, with 9 bases that match TRBD2. J gave up 5 bases and V 3 bases, and 6 bases lay outside the gene matches. The CDR3 is made up of 15 amino acids. CDR1 and CDR2 from the germline V gene are WSHSY and SAAADI. CDR3 amino acids: CASSETGGGGDTQYF. Written as DNA, the CDR3 is TGCGCCAGCAGTGAAACAGGCGGGGGGGGAGATACGCAGTATTTT.

This clonotype was seen more than once but under ten times. CDR3 coding DNA: TGTGCCAGCAGTCCTCCTAAGGGGGAGCAGTACTTC. Residues: CASSPPKGEQYF. This chain uses TRBV6-2 or TRBV6-3 with TRBJ2-7; possibly TRBD1 for D (5 bases). This CDR3 has 12 residues. V lost 5 bases, J lost 7 bases, and 12 bases lay in between. In germline, CDR1 is MNHEY, CDR2 SVGEGT.

This clonotype has more than one count but fewer than ten. The chain couples TRBV11-3 to TRBJ2-3; no clear D gene. Germline assignment: CDR1 SGHNT and CDR2 YENEEA. V was cut by 5 bases and J by 5 bases, with 8 bases left in between. The CDR3 spans 12 residues. The CDR3 bases are TGTGCCAGCAGCCGCAACCGAGATACGCAGTATTTT. Protein: CASSRNRDTQYF. The full variable domain, its missing parts supplied by reference TRBV11-3 and TRBJ2-3, is EAGVVQSPRYKIIEKKQPVAFWCNPISGHNTLYWYLQNLGQGPELLIRYENEEAVDDSQLPKDRFSAERLKGVDSTLKIQPAELGDSAVYLCASSRNRDTQYFGPGTRLTVL.

This clonotype was observed at least ten times. The chain has TRBV29-1 and TRBJ1-2; D unresolved. The germline V gene encodes CDR1 SQVTM and CDR2 ANQGSEA. Trimming took 4 bases from V and 6 from J, leaving 12 bases between them. The CDR3 has 12 amino acids. The chain's CDR3 is CSVAGLRNGYTF. In DNA form, the CDR3 reads TGCAGCGTTGCAGGCCTACGAAATGGCTACACCTTC.

This clonotype appeared a few times. The gene calls are TRBV12-3 or TRBV12-4 and TRBJ1-1, with TRBD1 as a possible D gene (6 bases). V gave up 6 bases and J gave up 4 bases, with 21 bases separating them. The CDR3 extends over 16 amino acids. DNA of the CDR3: TGTGCCAGCAGCCACTCACTGGGGGGGGCCGGCACTGAAGCTTTCTTT. It encodes CASSHSLGGAGTEAFF.

The rearrangement uses TRBV6-1 and TRBJ1-2; D not certain. Trimming stripped 4 bases from V and 2 bases from J, with 17 bases between. Per germline, CDR1 MNHNS and CDR2 SASEGT. CDR3 length: 16 residues. The CDR3 sequence: CASSVARRTSNYGYTF. In DNA form, the CDR3 reads TGTGCCAGCAGTGTCGCTCGTAGGACTTCCAACTATGGCTACACCTTC.

This clonotype was seen once. V gene TRBV19 combines with J gene TRBJ2-1; D is perhaps TRBD2 (6 bases). The V gene's germline CDR1 is LNHDA and CDR2 SQIVND (reference sequence). The CDR3 length is 15 residues. V was pared by 4 bases and J by 2 bases, with 12 bases between. The CDR3 spells CASSTETSPYNEQFF. The CDR3 DNA sequence: TGTGCCAGTAGTACAGAGACTAGTCCCTACAATGAGCAGTTCTTC. The full variable domain, completed using reference TRBV19 and TRBJ2-1, is DGGITQSPKYLFRKEGQNVTLSCEQNLNHDAMYWYRQDPGQGLRLIYYSQIVNDFQKGDIAEGYSVSREKKESFPLTVTSAQKNPTAFYLCASSTETSPYNEQFFGPGTRLTVL.

J is TRBJ2-2 and V is TRBV7-2, with a weak D call TRBD1 (6 bases). This CDR3 has 14 residues. V shed 5 bases and J shed 6 bases, with 13 bases lying between them. Germline V CDR1 and CDR2: SGHTA, FQGNSA. The CDR3 region is CASSQQGFAGELFF. The CDR3 DNA reads as TGTGCCAGCAGCCAACAGGGTTTCGCCGGGGAGCTGTTTTTT. The variable domain in full, completed from reference TRBV7-2 and TRBJ2-2, reads GAGVSQSPSNKVTEKGKDVELRCDPISGHTALYWYRQSLGQGLEFLIYFQGNSAPDKSGLPSDRFSAERTGGSVSTLTIQRTQQEDSAVYLCASSQQGFAGELFFGEGSRLTVL.

The chain employs TRBV18 and TRBJ1-5; 9 nucleotides agree with TRBD1. V gave up 3 bases and J gave up 5 bases; unmatched junction bases: 5. This CDR3 comprises 15 residues. The germline V gene encodes CDR1 KGHSH and CDR2 LQKENI. Here the CDR3 reads CASSPRTGAHQPQHF. The CDR3 DNA is TGTGCCAGCTCACCTAGGACAGGGGCGCATCAGCCCCAGCATTTT.

This chain links TRBV20-1 with TRBJ2-1; TRBD2 matches 8 bases. V gave up 3 bases and J gave up 6 bases; unmatched junction bases: 10. This CDR3 is 15 amino acids long. The germline V gene encodes CDR1 DFQATT and CDR2 SNEGSKA (reference sequence). This CDR3 is CSASSASGSSNEQFF. The CDR3 nucleotides are TGCAGTGCTAGTTCGGCTAGCGGGTCAAGCAATGAGCAGTTCTTC.

The chain recombines TRBV9 with TRBJ2-1; 13 nucleotides match TRBD2. J lost 1 base, V lost 1 base, and 2 bases had no gene match. The germline gives CDR1 SGDLS, CDR2 YYNGEE. CDR3 size: 17 residues. The CDR3 region is CASSVTSGRGSYNEQFF. For the CDR3, the DNA is TGTGCCAGCAGCGTAACTAGCGGGAGGGGGTCCTACAATGAGCAGTTCTTC.

The chain couples TRBV4-2 to TRBJ2-1; D remains unclear. The CDR3 length is 13 residues. The germline gives CDR1 LGHNA, CDR2 YNFKEQ. Trimming removed 1 base from V and 10 bases from J, with 11 bases in between. As DNA, the CDR3 is TGTGCCAGCAGCCAAGCTACGATAGGAGAGCAGTTCTTC. Its protein is CASSQATIGEQFF.

This rearrangement joins TRBV7-2 to TRBJ1-1; D gene uncertain. The CDR3 has 13 amino acids. CDR1 is SGHTA and CDR2 is FQGNSA in the germline V gene. V lost 5 bases and J lost 7, with 14 bases in between. Here the CDR3 reads CASSTPGLYEAFF. In DNA form, the CDR3 reads TGTGCCAGCAGCACCCCGGGCCTATATGAAGCTTTCTTT.